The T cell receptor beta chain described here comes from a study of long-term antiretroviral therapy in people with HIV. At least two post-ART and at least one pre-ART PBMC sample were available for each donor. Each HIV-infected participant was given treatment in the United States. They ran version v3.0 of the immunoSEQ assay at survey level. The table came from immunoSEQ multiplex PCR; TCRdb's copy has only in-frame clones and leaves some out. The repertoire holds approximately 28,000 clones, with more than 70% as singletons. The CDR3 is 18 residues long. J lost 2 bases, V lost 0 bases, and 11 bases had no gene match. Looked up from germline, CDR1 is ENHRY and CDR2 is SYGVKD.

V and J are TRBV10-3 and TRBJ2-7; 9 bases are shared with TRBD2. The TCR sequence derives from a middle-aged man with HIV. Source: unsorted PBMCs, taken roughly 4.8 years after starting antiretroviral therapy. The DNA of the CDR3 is TGTGCCATCAGTGAGTCGAGGGGGTTAGCGGGGGCCGCCTACGAGCAGTACTTC. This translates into CAISESRGLAGAAYEQYF.